These 18 T cell receptor beta chains were all obtained from the same sample, sequenced in a study of T cells in Graves' hyperthyroidism and ophthalmopathy. Amplified TCR beta CDR3 regions derived from RNA transcripts. During a first-round RT-PCR of the TCR CDR3, the HTBI primer set was used. Using its own MiXCR run on the multiplex PCR reads, TCRdb lists one record per CDR3 protein. The data contain around 380,000 distinct CDR3 sequences, 13% of them seen just once; the ten biggest clones take up about 20%. Sample: blood. The receptors shown here come from a man younger than 45 with Graves' hyperthyroidism that later progressed to Graves' ophthalmopathy.

This clonotype came up a few times. This chain links TRBV29-1 with TRBJ2-3, with D possibly matching TRBD2 (6 bases). Germline V gene data show CDR1 as SQVTM and CDR2 as ANQGSEA. The CDR3 loop spans 13 amino acids. V dropped 5 bases and J dropped 1 base, with 10 bases sitting between them. CDR3 nucleotides: TGCAGCGTTAGGAGGGGAGGCACAGATACGCAGTATTTT. It specifies CSVRRGGTDTQYF.

This clonotype was observed a few times. This chain links TRBV30 with TRBJ2-7; 10 positions agree with TRBD1. The J segment lost 3 bases and the V segment lost 4 bases, leaving 12 bases of the junction unmatched. There are 16 residues in the CDR3. Germline CDR1 reads GTSNPN; CDR2 reads SVGIG (reference sequence). Here the CDR3 reads CAWNSETGGAGYEQYF. As DNA, the CDR3 is TGTGCCTGGAATTCGGAGACAGGGGGCGCGGGCTACGAGCAGTACTTC. Complete variable domain (other parts from reference TRBV30 and TRBJ2-7): SQTIHQWPATLVQPVGSPLSLECTVEGTSNPNLYWYRQAAGRGLQLLFYSVGIGQISSEVPQNLSASRPQDRQFILSSKKLLLSDSGFYLCAWNSETGGAGYEQYFGPGTRLTVT.

The CDR3 sequence: CATGWGEQYF. CDR3 sequence (DNA): TGTGCCACCGGATGGGGCGAGCAGTACTTC. The chain combines TRBV28 with TRBJ2-7; D uncertain. Looked up from germline, CDR1 is MDHEN and CDR2 is SYDVKM. V was shortened by 10 bases and J by 6 bases, with 10 bases between the two germline ends. There are 10 residues in the CDR3.

This clonotype was seen repeatedly, ten times or more. This rearrangement joins TRBV28 to TRBJ2-7, with TRBD1 matching over 12 bases. The germline gives CDR1 MDHEN, CDR2 SYDVKM. With V trimmed by 5 bases and J by 2 bases, 7 bases remained unmatched. CDR3 size: 16 residues. The CDR3 DNA is TGTGCCAGCAGTGGGGGACAGGGGGCATTCCCCTACGAGCAGTACTTC. Translating gives CASSGGQGAFPYEQYF.

This clonotype was counted ten times or more. The V gene is TRBV7-9, the J gene TRBJ2-3; 9 bases match TRBD2. Germline V gene lookup returns CDR1 SEHNR and CDR2 FQNEAQ (reference sequence). The J segment lost 3 bases and the V segment lost 2 bases, leaving 6 bases of the junction unmatched. CDR3 length: 16 amino acids. The CDR3 sequence: CASSLRRLAGTDTQYF. The CDR3 bases are TGTGCCAGCAGCTTAAGGAGGCTAGCGGGAACAGATACGCAGTATTTT.

This clonotype was detected only a few times. Relative to the germline gene, one junction end is altered; a read error may explain this. The chain employs TRBV12-3 or TRBV12-4 and TRBJ2-7; 7 bases map to TRBD1. The CDR3 is 15 amino acids. For the CDR3, the DNA is TGTGCCAGCAGTGCCGGGACAGAGAGACCCTACGAGCAGCACTTC. Residues: CASSAGTERPYEQHF.

There are a few counts of this clonotype. The chain recombines TRBV28 with TRBJ1-2, with D uncertain. Per germline, CDR1 MDHEN and CDR2 SYDVKM. V was cut by 6 bases and J by 2 bases, with 4 bases left in between. This CDR3 is built from 11 residues. CDR3 nucleotide sequence: TGTGCCAGCAGGGGAAACTATGGCTACACCTTC. This sequence encodes CASRGNYGYTF.

V and J are TRBV6-1 and TRBJ2-1; 7 bases are a match to TRBD1. The germline V gene encodes CDR1 MNHNS and CDR2 SASEGT. The CDR3 runs 12 residues. Trimming cost V 6 bases and J 13 bases; bases outside gene matches: 9. The CDR3 protein is CASSPPTGNQFF. The CDR3 nucleotides are TGTGCCAGCAGCCCTCCGACAGGGAACCAGTTCTTC.

CDR3 nucleotide sequence: TGCGCCAGCAGCCAAGAACCCGGACTAGCGGGGGTCTACAATGAGCAGTTCTTC. Its protein product is CASSQEPGLAGVYNEQFF. The chain joins TRBV4-1 to TRBJ2-1; 13 bases align to TRBD2. Losses at the gene ends were 0 bases for V and 3 bases for J; bases not matched to a gene: 5. Germline V gives CDR1 MGHRA, CDR2 YSYEKL. The CDR3 has 18 residues.

The chain uses TRBV28 and TRBJ1-5; D ambiguous. V was pared by 7 bases and J by 4 bases, with 17 bases between. The CDR3 totals 15 residues. Germline V gene sequence: CDR1 MDHEN, CDR2 SYDVKM. The CDR3 loop is CASNPSVGFNQPQHF. The CDR3 bases are TGTGCCAGCAACCCTTCTGTTGGGTTTAATCAGCCCCAGCATTTT. Complete variable domain (other parts from reference TRBV28 and TRBJ1-5): DVKVTQSSRYLVKRTGEKVFLECVQDMDHENMFWYRQDPGLGLRLIYFSYDVKMKEKGDIPEGYSVSREKKERFSLILESASTNQTSMYLCASNPSVGFNQPQHFGDGTRLSIL.

This sequence joins TRBV2 and TRBJ1-5, with 8 bases lining up with TRBD1. Looked up from germline, CDR1 is SNHLY and CDR2 is FYNNEI. Losses at the gene ends were 4 bases for V and 0 bases for J; bases not matched to a gene: 2. The CDR3 covers 15 residues. Here the CDR3 DNA reads TGTGCCAGCAGTGGGGGACAGGTTAGCAATCAGCCCCAGCATTTT. Protein: CASSGGQVSNQPQHF.

This clonotype occurred many times. The chain recombines TRBV3-1 with TRBJ1-5; 8 nucleotides agree with TRBD1. The germline CDR1 and CDR2 sequences are LGHDT and YNNKEL (reference sequence). Trimming took 4 bases from V and 5 from J; bases not matched to a gene: 4. This CDR3 spans 14 amino acids. The CDR3 protein is CASSPYRGDQPQHF. The CDR3 nucleotides read TGTGCCAGCAGCCCCTACAGGGGGGATCAGCCCCAGCATTTT.

The V call is TRBV29-1, the J call TRBJ2-2; a weak D match, TRBD2 (5 bases). The V gene's germline CDR1 is SQVTM and CDR2 ANQGSEA. Trimming left V 4 bases short and J 6 bases short, with 15 bases between. The CDR3 runs 14 residues. The CDR3 reads CSVGSGLRAGELFF. The CDR3 nucleotides read TGCAGCGTTGGATCAGGATTGAGGGCCGGGGAGCTGTTTTTT.

This clonotype came up many times. The V gene is TRBV6-6, the J gene TRBJ1-1; TRBD1 matches 8 bases. The CDR3 loop spans 13 amino acids. Germline CDR1 is MNHNY and CDR2 is SVGAGI (reference sequence). The V and J ends lost 0 bases and 10 bases, in that order; junction bases with no gene match: 4. The CDR3 DNA reads as TGTGCCAGCAGTTACTCGATGGGGACAGGAGCTTTCTTT. Its translation: CASSYSMGTGAFF.

This chain uses TRBV20-1 with TRBJ2-6; no firm D call. Germline V gene lookup returns CDR1 DFQATT and CDR2 SNEGSKA (reference sequence). CDR3 length equals 16 residues. V gave up 5 bases and J gave up 4 bases, with 18 bases separating them. CDR3 coding DNA: TGCAGTGCTGAACTGGGTAGACTGCTCGGGGCCAACGTCCTGACTTTC. Translated: CSAELGRLLGANVLTF.

To note about this clonotype: A single base separates this from a much larger clone, so it may be a read error. V is TRBV3-1 and J is TRBJ2-1; D uncertain. The V gene lost 1 base and the J gene lost 8 bases, with 12 bases spanning the gap. This CDR3 region has 14 residues. In germline, CDR1 is LGHDT, CDR2 YNNKEL (reference sequence). The CDR3 DNA reads as TGTGCCAGCAGCCAAGTACAGCTTTACGATGAGCAGTTCTTC. This sequence encodes CASSQVQLYDEQFF.

This clonotype was seen many times. The CDR3 is CASSLVRTNTEAFF. The CDR3 nucleotides are TGTGCCAGCAGCTTAGTGCGGACGAACACTGAAGCTTTCTTT. The chain joins TRBV11-2 to TRBJ1-1; D is unclear. Germline CDR1 and CDR2: SGHAT and FQNNGV. With 1 base removed from V and 1 base from J, the gap between germline ends came to 7 bases. There are 14 residues in the CDR3.

This clonotype has at least ten counts. V is TRBV7-8 and J is TRBJ2-1, with 9 bases identical to TRBD2. The junction had 15 bases not matched to a gene; V was cut back by 4 bases and J by 5 bases. The germline V gene encodes CDR1 SGHVS and CDR2 FQNEAQ. This CDR3 is built from 18 residues. The CDR3 here is CASSYRQILAGFDNEQFF. DNA of the CDR3: TGTGCCAGCAGCTACCGGCAAATACTAGCGGGCTTCGACAATGAGCAGTTCTTC.